The 24 T cell receptor beta chains presented below share a single source sample, sequenced in a study of identifying expanded T cells in peripheral blood. Assay: immunoSEQ multiplex PCR; the TCRdb copy retains only in-frame clones and omits some. The data show 60,000 to 70,000 clones, around 87% seen once. The sample taken for sequencing was blood. The receptors were gathered from a person between 18 and 69 years old in good health.

The rearrangement uses TRBV2 and TRBJ1-4; D gene ambiguous. This CDR3 is built from 14 residues. The V gene lost 2 bases and the J gene lost 8 bases, with 12 bases spanning the gap. In germline, CDR1 is SNHLY, CDR2 FYNNEI. CDR3 sequence reads: CASSEIRAAEKLFF. CDR3 sequence (DNA): TGTGCCAGCAGTGAAATAAGGGCGGCGGAAAAACTGTTTTTT.

V is TRBV11-3 and J is TRBJ2-7, with D hard to call. Trimming removed 1 base from V and 2 bases from J, with 12 bases in between. Germline assignment: CDR1 SGHNT and CDR2 YENEEA. CDR3 size: 15 residues. The CDR3 spells CASSLGRADAYEQYF. The DNA for the CDR3 is TGTGCCAGCAGCTTAGGAAGGGCGGATGCCTACGAGCAGTACTTC.

This clone was seen only a few times. The chain employs TRBV15 and TRBJ1-2; 8 bases fit TRBD1. The CDR3 length is 15 residues. The J segment lost 6 bases and the V segment lost 5 bases, leaving 11 bases of the junction unmatched. The germline gives CDR1 LNHNV, CDR2 YYDKDF (reference sequence). CDR3 residues: CATSEEAGGFDGYTF. The DNA of the CDR3 is TGTGCCACCAGCGAAGAGGCAGGGGGCTTCGATGGCTACACCTTC.

V is TRBV6-1 and J is TRBJ1-5; D remains unclear. This CDR3 contains 15 residues. CDR1 is MNHNS and CDR2 is SASEGT in the germline V gene. Trimming removed 1 base at V and 1 base at J, with 8 bases between. CDR3 region: CASSEDTGSNQPQHF. The CDR3 DNA follows: TGTGCCAGCAGTGAAGATACTGGGAGCAATCAGCCCCAGCATTTT.

The V and J genes are TRBV28 and TRBJ2-5; 9 positions agree with TRBD1. The CDR3 spans 16 residues. J was trimmed by 4 bases and V by 6 bases; bases with no gene match: 12. Germline V gene lookup returns CDR1 MDHEN and CDR2 SYDVKM. Here the CDR3 reads CASRKGTGYLGETQYF. In DNA form, the CDR3 reads TGTGCCAGCAGGAAAGGGACAGGGTACTTGGGAGAGACCCAGTACTTC.

V gene TRBV29-1 combines with J gene TRBJ1-6; a possible D gene is TRBD1 (6 bases). This CDR3 spans 14 amino acids. Trimming cost V 3 bases and J 5 bases, with 11 bases left between them. CDR1 and CDR2 (germline): SQVTM, ANQGSEA. CDR3 amino acids: CSVEVGGDNSPLHF. The DNA of the CDR3 is TGCAGCGTTGAGGTAGGGGGAGATAATTCACCCCTCCACTTT. Looking up the rest from reference TRBV29-1 and TRBJ1-6 gives the full variable domain: SAVISQKPSRDICQRGTSLTIQCQVDSQVTMMFWYRQQPGQSLTLIATANQGSEATYESGFVIDKFPISRPNLTFSTLTVSNMSPEDSSIYLCSVEVGGDNSPLHFGNGTRLTVT.

V gene TRBV27 combines with J gene TRBJ2-3, with D possibly TRBD2 on 6 matching bases. Trimming stripped 5 bases from V and 5 bases from J, with 14 bases between. This CDR3 spans 14 amino acids. CDR1 MNHEY and CDR2 SMNVEV come from the germline V gene (reference sequence). For the CDR3, the DNA is TGTGCCAGCAGTAACGGGGGATACGAAGATACGCAGTATTTT. Translation: CASSNGGYEDTQYF.

The V and J genes are TRBV6-4 and TRBJ1-2; TRBD1 matches at 9 bases. The length of the CDR3 is 15 residues. Per the germline V gene, CDR1 is MRHNA and CDR2 is SNTAGT. The ends lost 7 bases at V and 6 bases at J; junction bases unmatched: 12. The CDR3 DNA reads as TGTGCCAGCAATCCAGGTGCCGGGACAGGGCATGGCTACACCTTC. It specifies CASNPGAGTGHGYTF.

The gene calls are TRBV4-1 and TRBJ2-7, with 12 bases fitting TRBD2. The germline CDR1 and CDR2 sequences are MGHRA and YSYEKL. CDR3 length: 18 amino acids. Unmatched junction bases numbered 6, after V lost 0 bases and J lost 0 bases. The CDR3 protein is CASSQEGLAGLRSYEQYF. The CDR3 coding sequence is TGCGCCAGCAGCCAAGAAGGACTAGCGGGGCTCCGCTCCTACGAGCAGTACTTC.

The chain joins TRBV6-5 to TRBJ1-2; D remains unclear. In germline, CDR1 is MNHEY, CDR2 SVGAGI. The CDR3 extends over 12 amino acids. V was cut by 4 bases and J by 5 bases, with 8 bases left in between. The CDR3 region is CASSSTGYGYTF. CDR3 DNA sequence: TGTGCCAGCAGTTCTACGGGATATGGCTACACCTTC.

The chain recombines TRBV7-2 with TRBJ1-4, with 7 nucleotides matching TRBD1. With V trimmed by 4 bases and J by 6 bases, 5 bases remained unmatched. This CDR3 spans 14 amino acids. CDR1 SGHTA and CDR2 FQGNSA come from the germline V gene. Here the CDR3 DNA reads TGTGCCAGCAGCTCACAGGGGTGGGATGAAAAACTGTTTTTT. Its translation is CASSSQGWDEKLFF.

The V and J genes are TRBV30 and TRBJ2-1; D remains unclear. Trimming removed 2 bases from V and 7 bases from J, with 12 bases in between. Germline V CDR1 and CDR2: GTSNPN, SVGIG (reference sequence). The CDR3 has 13 amino acids. CDR3 protein: CAWSLGHGNEQFF. Here the CDR3 DNA reads TGTGCCTGGAGTTTGGGTCACGGGAATGAGCAGTTCTTC.

This chain links TRBV9 with TRBJ2-5; D is unresolved. CDR1 and CDR2 from the germline V gene are SGDLS and YYNGEE. The CDR3 totals 14 residues. Trimming removed 3 bases at V and 5 bases at J, with 14 bases between. CDR3 DNA sequence: TGTGCCAGCAGCGCGACGGGCCCGGAGGAGACCCAGTACTTC. Amino acid sequence: CASSATGPEETQYF. Filled out from reference TRBV9 and TRBJ2-5, the complete variable domain reads DSGVTQTPKHLITATGQRVTLRCSPRSGDLSVYWYQQSLDQGLQFLIQYYNGEERAKGNILERFSAQQFPDLHSELNLSSLELGDSALYFCASSATGPEETQYFGPGTRLLVL.

The chain carries TRBV10-3 and TRBJ1-6; TRBD1 might be the D (5 bases). Trimming removed 10 bases from V and 2 bases from J, with 21 bases in between. CDR1 and CDR2 from the germline V gene are ENHRY and SYGVKD. The CDR3 is made up of 17 amino acids. The CDR3 nucleotides are TGTGCCACACGACAGTTCTTAGAGGGAGCCTATAATTCACCCCTCCACTTT. Encoded protein: CATRQFLEGAYNSPLHF.

The chain combines TRBV15 with TRBJ2-1; 13 nucleotides match TRBD2. V lost 5 bases and J lost 0; bases outside the gene matches: 10. The germline CDR1 and CDR2 sequences are LNHNV and YYDKDF (reference sequence). This CDR3 spans 19 amino acids. The CDR3 loop is CATSPTSGGARSSYNEQFF. Here the CDR3 DNA reads TGTGCCACCAGCCCTACTAGCGGGGGGGCCCGGAGCTCCTACAATGAGCAGTTCTTC.

The chain employs TRBV28 and TRBJ1-1; a possible D gene is TRBD1 (5 bases). The germline gives CDR1 MDHEN, CDR2 SYDVKM. The CDR3 totals 13 residues. The V end lost 5 bases, the J end lost 4 bases, and 11 bases lay between the germline ends. The CDR3 is CASSTPGGTEAFF. For the CDR3, the DNA is TGTGCCAGCAGTACCCCTGGGGGCACTGAAGCTTTCTTT.

The chain uses TRBV19 and TRBJ1-5; D is unresolved. Germline V gives CDR1 LNHDA, CDR2 SQIVND (reference sequence). CDR3 length: 13 residues. Trimming took off 6 bases at V and 0 bases at J, with 6 bases between the two ends. DNA of the CDR3: TGTGCCAGTAGACGGAATAGCAATCAGCCCCAGCATTTT. Amino acid sequence: CASRRNSNQPQHF.

V is TRBV18 and J is TRBJ2-2, with D unresolved. V lost 3 bases and J 4 bases, leaving 3 bases between the germline ends. CDR1 is KGHSH and CDR2 is LQKENI in the germline V gene. CDR3 size: 12 residues. CDR3 in amino acids: CASSPATGELFF. The CDR3 coding sequence is TGTGCCAGCTCACCCGCCACCGGGGAGCTGTTTTTT.

The V gene is TRBV30, the J gene TRBJ1-5; no clear D gene. The CDR3 length is 13 residues. The germline V and J ends were trimmed by 1 base and 3 bases, with 7 bases remaining between them. Germline V gene data show CDR1 as GTSNPN and CDR2 as SVGIG (reference sequence). CDR3 sequence reads: CAWSAQINQPQHF. The CDR3 DNA reads as TGTGCCTGGAGTGCACAGATCAATCAGCCCCAGCATTTT.

V and J are TRBV28 and TRBJ2-5; 8 positions match TRBD1. The V gene end was trimmed by 3 bases and the J gene end by 5 bases; junction bases not matched to a gene: 5. Germline V gene lookup returns CDR1 MDHEN and CDR2 SYDVKM. The CDR3 consists of 14 residues. This CDR3 is CASSLDRVVETQYF. CDR3 sequence (DNA): TGTGCCAGCAGTTTGGACAGGGTTGTGGAGACCCAGTACTTC.

The rearrangement uses TRBV4-1 and TRBJ2-5; D perhaps matches TRBD2 (5 bases). Germline V gene data show CDR1 as MGHRA and CDR2 as YSYEKL. The CDR3 runs 15 residues. V was clipped by 1 base and J by 0 bases, with 9 bases between them. The CDR3 loop reads CASSQVSGNQETQYF. The CDR3 nucleotides read TGCGCCAGCAGCCAAGTTTCGGGGAACCAAGAGACCCAGTACTTC.

The rearrangement links TRBV6-5 to TRBJ1-5; 9 bases map to TRBD1. Germline lookup yields CDR1 MNHEY and CDR2 SVGAGI. With 5 bases clipped from V and 7 bases from J, the junction kept 9 bases outside the gene matches. The CDR3 spans 15 residues. CDR3: CASSRGGQGGQPQHF. For the CDR3, the DNA is TGTGCCAGCAGTCGCGGGGGACAGGGCGGGCAGCCCCAGCATTTT.

The J gene is TRBJ1-5, the V gene TRBV10-3; unclear D gene. The CDR3 sequence is 13 residues long. In germline, CDR1 is ENHRY, CDR2 SYGVKD. V was cut by 6 bases and J by 3 bases, with 9 bases left in between. CDR3 coding DNA: TGTGCCATCAGGGCCGGTTCCAATCAGCCCCAGCATTTT. Translated: CAIRAGSNQPQHF.

The count of this clone is one. The V and J genes are TRBV21-1 and TRBJ2-2; the table calls TRBD2, which could not be checked here. TRBV21-1 is tagged as a pseudogene. The CDR3 runs 18 residues. CDR3 in DNA: TGTGCCAGCAGCAAACTTCGGTCGAAGCGGAATAACACCGGGGAGCTGTTTTTT. As protein: CASSKLRSKRNNTGELFF.